Following are 10 T cell receptor beta chains from one sample sequenced in a study of blood T cell repertoires in COVID-19. TCRdb's copy holds only in-frame clones and misses some; the assay was immunoSEQ multiplex PCR. The data show about 140,000 clones, with around 84% seen just once and around 5% held by the top ten. The sequencing input was peripheral blood. Receptors originate from a human donor in a cohort sampled during active COVID-19.

The rearrangement links TRBV9 to TRBJ2-2; D unclear. The CDR3 spans 16 residues. The germline V and J ends were trimmed by 0 bases and 0 bases, with 9 bases remaining between them. Germline V gives CDR1 SGDLS, CDR2 YYNGEE. The CDR3 here is CASSVGSRSNTGELFF. CDR3 DNA: TGTGCCAGCAGCGTAGGATCCAGATCGAACACCGGGGAGCTGTTTTTT.

V gene TRBV3-1 (or the pseudogene TRBV3-2) combines with J gene TRBJ2-1, with D perhaps matching TRBD1 (6 bases). Looked up from germline, CDR1 is LGHDT and CDR2 is YNNKEL (reference sequence). V was shortened by 6 bases and J by 0 bases, with 12 bases between the two germline ends. The CDR3 has 15 residues. The CDR3 region is CASSHRQASYNEQFF. Written as DNA, the CDR3 is TGTGCCAGCAGTCACCGACAGGCCTCCTACAATGAGCAGTTCTTC.

This sequence joins TRBV2 and TRBJ2-5; D is ambiguous. This CDR3 has 15 amino acids. Germline CDR1 reads SNHLY; CDR2 reads FYNNEI. The ends were cut back, 1 base at V and 0 bases at J, with 9 bases in the middle. CDR3 loop: CASSEGGVYQETQYF. The CDR3 nucleotides are TGTGCCAGCAGTGAAGGAGGCGTGTACCAAGAGACCCAGTACTTC.

The rearrangement joins TRBV7-6 to TRBJ2-1; 7 bases align to TRBD1. This CDR3 region has 15 residues. Germline V gene sequence: CDR1 SGHVS, CDR2 FNYEAQ. J lost 4 bases, V lost 1 base, and 4 bases had no gene match. The CDR3 DNA sequence: TGTGCCAGCAGCTTAGGGACAGGCCGATACAATGAGCAGTTCTTC. Its protein is CASSLGTGRYNEQFF.

This clone was observed once. V and J are TRBV5-6 and TRBJ1-1; D is possibly TRBD1 (5 bases). Germline V gives CDR1 SGHDT, CDR2 YYEEEE. This CDR3 spans 12 amino acids. Trimming removed 0 bases at V and 7 bases at J, with 7 bases between. CDR3 region: CASSLGQLEAFF. Here the CDR3 DNA reads TGTGCCAGCAGCTTGGGACAGCTTGAAGCTTTCTTT.

The chain combines TRBV29-1 with TRBJ2-3; TRBD2 might be the D (7 bases). V gave up 2 bases and J gave up 3 bases, with 18 bases separating them. This CDR3 has 16 amino acids. CDR1 and CDR2 (germline): SQVTM, ANQGSEA. CDR3 coding DNA: TGCAGCGTTGAATCTCTGGGGGGGCGATCGACAGATACGCAGTATTTT. It translates to CSVESLGGRSTDTQYF.

The chain couples TRBV9 to TRBJ2-7; a weak D match, TRBD2 (6 bases). Trimming left V 3 bases short and J 6 bases short, with 16 bases between. Germline lookup yields CDR1 SGDLS and CDR2 YYNGEE. This CDR3 spans 14 amino acids. The DNA of the CDR3 is TGTGCCAGCAGCGCCAGTCCGGGGGTTTCCGAGCAGTACTTC. It is translated as CASSASPGVSEQYF.

This chain joins TRBV2 and TRBJ2-3, with 7 bases fitting TRBD1. Germline CDR1 and CDR2: SNHLY and FYNNEI. The length of the CDR3 is 15 residues. V lost 1 base and J lost 6; bases outside the gene matches: 7. The chain's CDR3 is CASSEGYRGPDTQYF. CDR3 DNA: TGTGCCAGCAGTGAAGGTTACAGGGGCCCCGATACGCAGTATTTT.

The chain recombines TRBV3-1 (or the pseudogene TRBV3-2) with TRBJ2-5; TRBD2 is a possible D gene (5 bases). The CDR3 spans 17 residues. Germline assignment: CDR1 LGHDT and CDR2 YNNKEL (reference sequence). V lost 3 bases and J 3 bases, leaving 20 bases between the germline ends. In nucleotides, the CDR3 is TGTGCCAGCAGCCAGGAAGTACCGGGAACATTCAAAGAGACCCAGTACTTC. Protein product: CASSQEVPGTFKETQYF.

The J gene is TRBJ2-7, the V gene TRBV4-1; D possibly corresponds to TRBD2 (6 bases). CDR3 size: 15 residues. Between the trimmed V and J ends, which lost 3 bases and 5 bases, there was a span of 17 bases. Germline values: CDR1 MGHRA, CDR2 YSYEKL. The CDR3 loop reads CASSHGPGGKDEQYF. The DNA for the CDR3 is TGCGCCAGCAGCCATGGTCCCGGCGGGAAGGACGAGCAGTACTTC.